The entry below describes one T cell receptor beta chain. The antigen is unknown. Sample time point: pretreatment peripheral blood. Locally advanced or metastatic urothelial carcinoma was present in patients. The study collected 1 to 8 samples per patient, pretreatment and on-treatment. Assay: immunoSEQ multiplex PCR; the TCRdb copy retains only in-frame clones and omits some. The table includes around 70,000 clones, 84% detected once. This sample is drawn from a study of PD-L1 blockade in urothelial cancer. For the study at large: Each participant's history included 0 to 3 prior chemotherapy regimens. General observations from the study: Tumor-linked clones in blood grew more by 3 weeks in durable-benefit patients.

V lost 2 bases and J lost 5; bases outside the gene matches: 5. This CDR3 has 14 residues. CDR1 is MNHNY, CDR2 SVGAGI, per germline (reference sequence). V is TRBV6-6 and J is TRBJ2-5; 7 nucleotides align to TRBD2. The TCR originated in a woman in her seventies with urothelial cancer. The sample in question was PBMCs, obtained around atezolizumab (anti-PD-L1) treatment. For the CDR3, the DNA is TGTGCCAGCAGTTACGGGTCCGGGGGGGAGACCCAGTACTTC. It translates to CASSYGSGGETQYF.